The clone carrying this TCR beta chain was counted between two and nine times. The source of the sample is a study of T-cell memory formation after mild COVID-19. Each CDR3 protein is one row after TCRdb ran MiXCR on the 5' RACE reads. The sample records about 340,000 distinct CDR3 sequences, around 20% being singletons. The CDR3 contains 14 residues. V was pared by 3 bases and J by 3 bases, with 9 bases between. Germline V lookup: CDR1 KGHSH, CDR2 LQKENI. This rearrangement joins TRBV18 to TRBJ1-3, with no clear D. What was sequenced was PBMCs or a T cell subset sorted from them (not recorded which). This receptor was identified in a man aged 18 to 29 who had mild COVID-19 (a few samples of this study predate the infection). Cell type and time point are not known. The CDR3: CASSPRENGNTIYF. The CDR3 DNA reads TGTGCCAGCTCACCCCGGGAGAATGGAAACACCATATATTTT.